The present T cell receptor beta chain was sequenced within a study of T cell responses to AZD1222 COVID-19 vaccine. Study outcomes and limitations: Only after the peak T cell response were repertoires sampled. It should be noted that donors were predominantly white British and more often female, and clonal diversity was possibly underestimated. Of the AZD1222 recipients, only 5 to 7 were seropositive at baseline.

Germline V gene sequence: CDR1 SQVTM, CDR2 ANQGSEA. The V end lost 1 base, the J end lost 6 bases, and 10 bases lay between the germline ends. This CDR3 spans 13 amino acids. The assay was immunoSEQ multiplex PCR, and TCRdb's table has in-frame clones only and misses some. The table lists more than 75,000 clones, around 90% of them singletons. Notes on this clone: Its antigen remains unknown.

The sequencing used peripheral blood, collected on day 0 of AZD1222 vaccination. The clonotype was recovered from an adult in good health. V gene TRBV29-1 combines with J gene TRBJ1-5; possibly TRBD1 for D (5 bases). The CDR3 nucleotides read TGCAGCGTTGAAGTGGGGCCTGGTCAGCCCCAGCATTTT. This codes for CSVEVGPGQPQHF.